This is a list of T cell receptor beta chains from one sample in a study of blood T cell repertoires in COVID-19. Sequenced by immunoSEQ multiplex PCR; TCRdb stores in-frame clones only, minus some. The sample lists tens of thousands of clones; roughly 78% were seen once. The source material was peripheral blood. These TCRs come from an elderly man with active or convalescent COVID-19. Both conserved end residues are part of each CDR3. D genes are given only for firm matches. Rows give clone size only sometimes, using once, few, many, or a class for an expanded clone.

d_gene	j_gene	abundance	v_gene	CDR3aa	CDR3nt
TRBD1	TRBJ2-2	NA	TRBV4-3	CASSQAWTGNTGELFF	TGCGCCAGCAGCCAAGCTTGGACAGGAAACACCGGGGAGCTGTTTTTT
NA	TRBJ1-5	NA	TRBV30	CAWSPIGLISNQPQHF	TGTGCCTGGAGTCCCATTGGACTTATTAGCAATCAGCCCCAGCATTTT
TRBD1	TRBJ2-7	NA	TRBV11-3	CASSLDRGHEQYF	TGTGCCAGCAGCCTCGACAGGGGCCACGAGCAGTACTTC
NA	TRBJ2-7	NA	TRBV15	CATSMTEDWYEQYF	TGTGCCACCAGCATGACCGAGGACTGGTACGAGCAGTACTTC
NA	TRBJ1-1	NA	TRBV7-9	CASSSDGRGEAFF	TGTGCCAGCAGCTCGGACGGGAGGGGTGAAGCTTTCTTT
NA	TRBJ1-1	NA	TRBV5-7	CASSLRPDGFPEAFF	TGTGCCAGCAGCTTGAGGCCAGACGGGTTTCCTGAAGCTTTCTTT
NA	TRBJ1-1	NA	TRBV20-1	CSASEDSYTEAFF	TGCAGTGCCAGTGAGGACTCTTACACTGAAGCTTTCTTT
NA	TRBJ2-3	NA	TRBV24-1	CATSDSGRETDTQYF	TGTGCCACCAGTGATTCAGGCAGGGAAACAGATACGCAGTATTTT
TRBD2	TRBJ2-1	NA	TRBV28	CASSFNRGGRNEQFF	TGTGCCAGCAGTTTCAACCGGGGGGGCCGAAATGAGCAGTTCTTC
NA	TRBJ1-1	NA	TRBV6-5	CASSTQVNTEAFF	TGTGCCAGCAGTACGCAGGTGAACACTGAAGCTTTCTTT
NA	TRBJ1-2	NA	TRBV2	CASRSTDLYGYTF	TGTGCCAGCAGGTCCACAGACCTCTATGGCTACACCTTC
TRBD1	TRBJ1-5	NA	TRBV2	CASSGTSGTGNNQPQHF	TGTGCCAGCAGTGGGACCTCCGGGACAGGGAATAATCAGCCCCAGCATTTT
NA	TRBJ1-5	NA	TRBV7-6	CASSLAGGGQPQHF	TGTGCCAGCAGCTTAGCAGGGGGGGGCCAGCCCCAGCATTTT
TRBD2	TRBJ2-1	few	TRBV10-3	CAISYSGGAVNEQFF	TGTGCCATCAGTTATAGCGGGGGGGCCGTTAATGAGCAGTTCTTC
TRBD1	TRBJ2-7	NA	TRBV7-9	CASSSERTGSYEQYF	TGTGCCAGCAGCTCAGAGAGGACAGGTTCCTACGAGCAGTACTTC
NA	TRBJ1-6	NA	TRBV9	CASNPAGDDNSPLHF	TGTGCCAGCAACCCAGCGGGGGACGATAATTCACCCCTCCACTTT
NA	TRBJ2-3	NA	TRBV5-5	CASSSQGGSTDTQYF	TGTGCCAGCAGCTCACAGGGGGGGTCCACAGATACGCAGTATTTT
NA	TRBJ1-5	NA	TRBV28	CASALGGAMSNQPQHF	TGTGCCAGCGCTCTGGGCGGGGCTATGTCGAATCAGCCCCAGCATTTT
NA	TRBJ2-2	NA	TRBV4-3	CASSQGQGGTGELFF	TGCGCCAGCAGCCAAGGGCAGGGGGGCACCGGGGAGCTGTTTTTT
NA	TRBJ1-6	NA	TRBV7-2	CASSLVGGPPLHF	TGTGCCAGCAGCTTAGTAGGAGGCCCACCCCTCCACTTT
NA	TRBJ1-2	NA	TRBV28	CASSRTDGYTF	TGTGCCAGCAGCAGGACAGATGGCTACACCTTC
TRBD1	TRBJ2-2	NA	TRBV7-2	CASSTRQGWAGELFF	TGTGCCAGCAGCACCCGACAGGGGTGGGCCGGGGAGCTGTTTTTT
NA	TRBJ2-3	NA	TRBV4-2	CASSQERMASALFTDTQYF	TGTGCCAGCAGCCAAGAGCGGATGGCTAGCGCGTTATTCACAGATACGCAGTATTTT
NA	TRBJ2-7	NA	TRBV5-1	CASSLRQNPYEQYF	TGCGCCAGCAGCTTGAGACAGAATCCCTACGAGCAGTACTTC
NA	TRBJ1-5	NA	TRBV11-2	CASSLGNRGPKNQPQHF	TGTGCCAGCAGCCTCGGCAACCGCGGGCCAAAAAATCAGCCCCAGCATTTT
NA	TRBJ2-1	NA	TRBV7-2	CASSLARVYNEQFF	TGTGCCAGCAGCTTAGCGAGGGTCTACAATGAGCAGTTCTTC
NA	TRBJ2-4	NA	TRBV9	CASSAGLGDNSVQYF	TGTGCCAGCAGCGCGGGCCTCGGGGACAATAGCGTTCAGTACTTC
NA	TRBJ1-5	NA	TRBV29-1	CSVLADSNQPQHF	TGCAGCGTTCTTGCGGATAGCAATCAGCCCCAGCATTTT
TRBD1	TRBJ2-3	NA	TRBV28	CASSSDRVTDTQYF	TGTGCCAGCAGTTCTGACAGGGTGACAGATACGCAGTATTTT
TRBD1	TRBJ2-5	NA	TRBV29-1	CSVVRGETQYF	TGCAGCGTTGTCAGGGGGGAGACCCAGTACTTC
TRBD1	TRBJ1-1	few	TRBV3-1/TRBV3-2	CASTTDRGDTEAFF	TGTGCCAGCACTACCGACAGGGGAGACACTGAAGCTTTCTTT
NA	TRBJ2-3	NA	TRBV9	CASSVGLASTDTQYF	TGTGCCAGCAGCGTAGGACTGGCTAGCACAGATACGCAGTATTTT
NA	TRBJ2-1	NA	TRBV5-4	CASSRRTYNEQFF	TGTGCCAGTTCGCGCAGGACATACAATGAGCAGTTCTTC
TRBD2	TRBJ2-2	NA	TRBV9	CASSPRLAGLAGELFF	TGTGCCAGCAGTCCTAGACTAGCGGGACTGGCCGGGGAGCTGTTTTTT
NA	TRBJ2-7	NA	TRBV19	CASSITLGHYEQYF	TGTGCCAGTAGTATAACTCTAGGACACTACGAGCAGTACTTC
NA	TRBJ1-6	NA	TRBV27	CASSFGGDSPLHF	TGTGCCAGCAGTTTCGGCGGAGATTCACCCCTCCACTTT
NA	TRBJ2-1	NA	TRBV30	CAWINLDSNEQFF	TGTGCCTGGATAAACTTAGACTCCAATGAGCAGTTCTTC
NA	TRBJ2-3	NA	TRBV28	CASSVTGITDTQYF	TGTGCCAGCAGTGTTACAGGGATCACAGATACGCAGTATTTT
TRBD1	TRBJ2-1	NA	TRBV4-1	CASSHFDRGGEQFF	TGCGCCAGCAGCCATTTCGACAGGGGGGGTGAGCAGTTCTTC
NA	TRBJ1-1	NA	TRBV7-9	CASSREWNTEAFF	TGTGCCAGCAGCCGAGAATGGAACACTGAAGCTTTCTTT
NA	TRBJ2-6	NA	TRBV18	CASSHPGSSGANVLTF	TGTGCCAGCTCCCACCCGGGTAGCTCTGGGGCCAACGTCCTGACTTTC
TRBD2	TRBJ2-7	few	TRBV5-6	CASSYSGSSYEQYF	TGTGCCAGCAGTTATAGCGGGAGCTCCTACGAGCAGTACTTC
NA	TRBJ2-5	NA	TRBV27	CASSLTADRVGLAGPQETQYF	TGTGCCAGCAGCCTTACGGCGGACAGGGTCGGGCTAGCGGGACCCCAAGAGACCCAGTACTTC
NA	TRBJ2-5	once	TRBV7-9	CASSLAGTGDGETQYF	TGTGCCAGCAGCTTAGCCGGGACTGGGGATGGGGAGACCCAGTACTTC
TRBD2	TRBJ2-1	NA	TRBV27	CAASTSGHNEQFF	TGTGCCGCGAGTACTAGCGGCCACAATGAGCAGTTCTTC
TRBD1	TRBJ1-2	NA	TRBV30	CAWSRTGSHPYGYTF	TGTGCCTGGAGTCGGACAGGTTCTCACCCCTATGGCTACACCTTC
TRBD1	TRBJ2-7	NA	TRBV10-3	CAISEYGQGNEQYF	TGTGCCATCAGTGAGTACGGACAGGGGAACGAGCAGTACTTC
TRBD2	TRBJ2-1	NA	TRBV20-1	CSASASGNEQFF	TGCAGTGCTAGTGCTAGCGGCAATGAGCAGTTCTTC
NA	TRBJ1-1	few	TRBV6-2/TRBV6-3	CASSYARQVNTEAFF	TGTGCCAGCAGTTACGCCCGGCAGGTGAACACTGAAGCTTTCTTT
NA	TRBJ2-1	once	TRBV5-1	CASSISTDEQFF	TGCGCCAGCAGTATTAGCACCGATGAGCAGTTCTTC
TRBD2	TRBJ2-3	NA	TRBV19	CASSIGGLVADTQYF	TGTGCCAGTAGTATAGGGGGACTAGTTGCAGATACGCAGTATTTT
NA	TRBJ1-1	NA	TRBV3-1/TRBV3-2	CASSPLAARGTEAFF	TGTGCCAGCAGCCCCTTGGCAGCACGGGGCACTGAAGCTTTCTTT